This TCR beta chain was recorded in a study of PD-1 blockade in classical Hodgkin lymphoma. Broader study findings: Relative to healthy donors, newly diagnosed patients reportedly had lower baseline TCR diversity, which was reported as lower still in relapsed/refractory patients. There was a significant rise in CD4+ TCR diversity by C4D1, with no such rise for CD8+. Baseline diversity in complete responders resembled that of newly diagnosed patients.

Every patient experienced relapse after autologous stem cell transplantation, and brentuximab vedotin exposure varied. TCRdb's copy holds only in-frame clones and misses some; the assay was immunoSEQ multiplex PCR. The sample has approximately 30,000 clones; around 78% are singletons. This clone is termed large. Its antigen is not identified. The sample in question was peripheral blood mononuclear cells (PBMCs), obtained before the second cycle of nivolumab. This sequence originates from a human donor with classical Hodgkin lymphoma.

CDR3 sequence: CASFGTGGTEAFF. CDR3 nucleotide sequence: TGCGCCAGCTTTGGGACAGGGGGAACTGAAGCTTTCTTT. This chain links TRBV5-1 with TRBJ1-1; 11 bases line up with TRBD1. CDR1 is SGHRS, CDR2 YFSETQ, per germline. The CDR3 is 13 residues long. V was clipped by 7 bases and J by 5 bases; unmatched bases: 4.